This TCR beta chain was retrieved from a study of T cells in localized non-small cell lung cancer. The study, taken as a whole, reports: Longer overall survival was linked to higher blood T cell density.

Germline CDR1 and CDR2: SGHDT and YYEEEE. The ends were cut back, 5 bases at V and 4 bases at J, with 12 bases in the middle. This CDR3 has 13 residues. Some clones are missing from TCRdb's copy, which holds only in-frame ones; the method was immunoSEQ multiplex PCR. This table holds tens of thousands of clones, about 88% found once. A word on this clone: Its target is not known.

This chain connects TRBV5-6 to TRBJ1-1, with D perhaps matching TRBD1 (5 bases). The source of this sequence is a woman aged 40-70 years with stage I lung adenocarcinoma. This sample comprised peripheral blood, obtained before any cancer treatment. DNA of the CDR3: TGTGCCAGCAGTATGGGGGGTATCACTGAAGCTTTCTTT. It translates to CASSMGGITEAFF.